Each of the 5 T cell receptor beta chains below was sequenced from the same sample in a study of siplizumab effects on memory and regulatory T cells. Measured with immunoSEQ multiplex PCR; TCRdb has only the in-frame clones, and not every one. The table shows some 100,000 clones, with around 97% occurring only once. The specimen sequenced was naive CD4+ T cells sorted from blood. The receptors here all came from a human donor in good health.

The genes are TRBV2 and TRBJ2-3; tentative D call: TRBD1 (7 bases). In germline, CDR1 is SNHLY, CDR2 FYNNEI. This CDR3 comprises 15 residues. V gave up 5 bases and J gave up 0 bases, with 12 bases separating them. The CDR3, as DNA: TGTGCCAGCAGTTTACAGGGGACTAGCACAGATACGCAGTATTTT. Translating it yields CASSLQGTSTDTQYF. The entire variable domain, with the rest obtained from reference TRBV2 and TRBJ2-3, is as follows: EPEVTQTPSHQVTQMGQEVILRCVPISNHLYFYWYRQILGQKVEFLVSFYNNEISEKSEIFDDQFSVERPDGSNFTLKIRSTKLEDSAMYFCASSLQGTSTDTQYFGPGTRLTVL.

The V gene is TRBV19, the J gene TRBJ1-1; D uncertain. The length of the CDR3 is 16 residues. The germline V and J ends were trimmed by 3 bases and 0 bases, with 14 bases remaining between them. Germline CDR1 and CDR2: LNHDA and SQIVND (reference sequence). The CDR3 here is CASSIPFGVMNTEAFF. CDR3 DNA: TGTGCCAGTAGTATTCCCTTTGGAGTCATGAACACTGAAGCTTTCTTT.

This clone was detected once. This rearrangement joins TRBV12-5 to TRBJ2-5, with D unresolved. Deletions cut 2 bases from V and 2 bases from J, with 6 bases between. CDR1 is LGHNT, CDR2 FRNRAP, per germline. This CDR3 is 13 amino acids long. The DNA for the CDR3 is TGTGCTAGTGGTTTGTTAGGTCAAGAGACCCAGTACTTC. It specifies CASGLLGQETQYF. Based on the CDR3 plus reference TRBV12-5 and TRBJ2-5, the full variable domain is DARVTQTPRHKVTEMGQEVTMRCQPILGHNTVFWYRQTMMQGLELLAYFRNRAPLDDSGMPKDRFSAEMPDATLATLKIQPSEPRDSAVYFCASGLLGQETQYFGPGTRLLVL.

The V call is TRBV6-6, the J call TRBJ2-5, with TRBD1 matching over 10 bases. Germline V lookup: CDR1 MNHNY, CDR2 SVGAGI (reference sequence). After removal of 4 bases from V and 5 bases from J, the junction contained 10 bases not matched to a gene. This CDR3 comprises 16 residues. For the CDR3, the DNA is TGTGCCAGCAGTTCCTACATCCTGACAGGGGGCGAGACCCAGTACTTC. Protein: CASSSYILTGGETQYF.

This rearrangement joins TRBV9 to TRBJ2-7; the D gene is possibly TRBD1 (6 bases). The germline gives CDR1 SGDLS, CDR2 YYNGEE. The CDR3 covers 14 residues. V dropped 3 bases and J dropped 4 bases, with 14 bases sitting between them. The CDR3 nucleotides read TGTGCCAGCAGCGCAGGACAGTCCACGTACGAGCAGTACTTC. It specifies CASSAGQSTYEQYF. Variable domain in full (rest from reference TRBV9 and TRBJ2-7): DSGVTQTPKHLITATGQRVTLRCSPRSGDLSVYWYQQSLDQGLQFLIQYYNGEERAKGNILERFSAQQFPDLHSELNLSSLELGDSALYFCASSAGQSTYEQYFGPGTRLTVT.